This T cell receptor beta chain was captured in a study of T cells in women clearing cervical HPV infection. The wider study: Case blood was drawn when the lesion was first found; control blood after infection became undetectable. General study results and limits: Repertoire richness, not evenness, was significantly elevated in CIN3+ cases versus controls.

Regarding this clone: What it binds is unknown. Read data end 3 residues before the CDR3 end; the end is taken from the germline J gene.

Sequencing used immunoSEQ multiplex PCR; TCRdb keeps in-frame clones, though not all of them. The sample table includes roughly 35,000 clones. CDR1 is DFQATT, CDR2 SNEGSKA, per germline (reference sequence). The ends lost 3 bases at V and 4 bases at J; junction bases unmatched: 8. There are 16 residues in the CDR3. J is TRBJ2-1 and V is TRBV20-1; 11 positions agree with TRBD2. Sequencing input: blood buffy coat. This TCR was recovered from a woman between 18 and 75 years old with a cervical HPV16 infection that either progressed to CIN3+ or cleared (not recorded which). The CDR3 sequence is CSASGTSGYSYNEQFF. The DNA read from the CDR3 is TGCAGTGCTAGCGGGACTAGCGGCTATTCATACAATGAG.